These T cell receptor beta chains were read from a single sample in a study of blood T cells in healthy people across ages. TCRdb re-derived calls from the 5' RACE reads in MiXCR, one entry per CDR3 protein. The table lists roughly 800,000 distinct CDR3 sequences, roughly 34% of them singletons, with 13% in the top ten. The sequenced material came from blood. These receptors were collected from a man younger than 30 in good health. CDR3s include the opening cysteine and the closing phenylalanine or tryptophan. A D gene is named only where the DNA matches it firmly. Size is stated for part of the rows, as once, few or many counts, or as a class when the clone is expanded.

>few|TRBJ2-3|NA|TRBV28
CAGRATLGTDTQYF
TGTGCCGGCCGGGCGACACTTGGTACAGATACGCAGTATTTT
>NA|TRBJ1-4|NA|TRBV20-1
CSARNSGARIGEKLFF
TGCAGTGCTAGAAACTCGGGGGCTCGCATCGGTGAAAAACTGTTTTTT
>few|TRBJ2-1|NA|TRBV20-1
CSARLTSEQFF
TGCAGTGCTAGACTCACGAGTGAGCAGTTCTTC
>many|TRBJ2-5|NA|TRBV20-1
CSARSETQYF
TGCAGTGCTAGATCAGAGACCCAGTACTTC
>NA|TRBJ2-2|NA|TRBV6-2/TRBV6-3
CASSYSQQGTPPNTGELFF
TGTGCCAGCAGTTACTCCCAACAAGGCACTCCCCCGAACACCGGGGAGCTGTTTTTT
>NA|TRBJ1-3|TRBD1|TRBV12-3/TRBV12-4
CASSNTGQVDGNTIYF
TGTGCCAGCAGCAATACAGGACAGGTGGATGGAAACACCATATATTTT
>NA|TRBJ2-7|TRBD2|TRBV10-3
CAISDLAGGPAEQYF
TGTGCCATCAGTGACCTAGCGGGAGGGCCGGCTGAGCAGTACTTC
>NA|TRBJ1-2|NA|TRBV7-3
CASSSRGVDGYTF
TGTGCCAGCAGCTCCCGAGGGGTAGATGGCTACACCTTC
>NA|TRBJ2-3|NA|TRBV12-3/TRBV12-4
CASSFHRATGSVSTDTQYF
TGTGCCAGCAGTTTTCATCGCGCTACCGGCAGTGTTAGCACAGATACGCAGTATTTT
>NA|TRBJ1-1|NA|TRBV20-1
CSASRGTEDSEAFF
TGCAGTGCTAGCCGGGGAACTGAAGACTCTGAAGCTTTCTTT
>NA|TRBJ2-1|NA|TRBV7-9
CAGSLDGRSYNEQFF
TGTGCCGGCAGTTTGGACGGACGCTCCTACAATGAGCAGTTCTTC
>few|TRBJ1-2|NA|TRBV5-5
CASRSPDSSYGYTF
TGTGCCAGCCGTTCCCCGGACTCCTCCTATGGCTACACCTTC
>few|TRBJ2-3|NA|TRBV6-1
CASSETPPNGADTQYF
TGTGCCAGCAGTGAGACACCCCCAAACGGGGCAGATACGCAGTATTTT
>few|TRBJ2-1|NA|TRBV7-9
CASSPSRGPNYNEQFF
TGTGCCAGCAGCCCCTCCAGGGGCCCCAACTACAATGAGCAGTTCTTC
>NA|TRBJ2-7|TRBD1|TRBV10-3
CAAGGGRSYEQYF
TGTGCCGCAGGGGGCGGGCGCTCCTACGAGCAGTACTTC
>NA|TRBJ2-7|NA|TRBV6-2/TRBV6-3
CASSTFAAGSSYVQYF
TGTGCCAGCAGTACCTTTGCCGCGGGGAGCTCCTACGTGCAGTACTTC
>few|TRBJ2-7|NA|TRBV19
CASSIGTGVHEQYF
TGTGCCAGTAGTATCGGAACGGGGGTCCACGAGCAGTACTTC